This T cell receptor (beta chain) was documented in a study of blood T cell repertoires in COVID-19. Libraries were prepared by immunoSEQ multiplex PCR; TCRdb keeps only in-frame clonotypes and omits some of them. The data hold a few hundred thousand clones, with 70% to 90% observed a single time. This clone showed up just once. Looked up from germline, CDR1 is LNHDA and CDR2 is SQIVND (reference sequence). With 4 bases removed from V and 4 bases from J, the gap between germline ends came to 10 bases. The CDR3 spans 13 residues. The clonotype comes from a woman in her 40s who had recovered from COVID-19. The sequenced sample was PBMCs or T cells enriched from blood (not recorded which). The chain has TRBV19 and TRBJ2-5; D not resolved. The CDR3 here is CASSRVPLETQYF. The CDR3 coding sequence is TGTGCCAGTAGTAGAGTCCCACTAGAGACCCAGTACTTC.